This T cell receptor beta chain was captured in a study of radiotherapy plus CTLA-4 blockade in lung cancer. For the study at large: Objective responses were documented in around 20% of patients, with disease control in about 29%. Study outcomes and limitations: How blood T cell clones changed early, along with interferon-beta, reportedly forecast response best. TCR clones from tumors expanded in blood after radiotherapy plus ipilimumab.

Remarks on this clone: Its target is not known.

Some clones are missing from TCRdb's copy, which holds only in-frame ones; the method was immunoSEQ multiplex PCR. Of approximately 97,000 clones in the sample, about four fifths were seen once. CDR1 is WNHNN and CDR2 is SYGVQD in the germline V gene (reference sequence). J gave up 3 bases and V 11 bases, and 13 bases lay outside the gene matches. This CDR3 contains 16 residues. The chain uses TRBV10-1 and TRBJ2-2; 9 bases are shared with TRBD2. This receptor was obtained from a human donor with non-small cell lung cancer who had stable disease on radiotherapy plus ipilimumab. The sequencing here drew on peripheral blood, taken from a patient treated with radiotherapy plus ipilimumab. CDR3 amino acids: CAGRTRGGADTGELFF. The CDR3 DNA sequence: TGCGCCGGCCGGACTCGCGGGGGGGCGGACACCGGGGAGCTGTTTTTT.